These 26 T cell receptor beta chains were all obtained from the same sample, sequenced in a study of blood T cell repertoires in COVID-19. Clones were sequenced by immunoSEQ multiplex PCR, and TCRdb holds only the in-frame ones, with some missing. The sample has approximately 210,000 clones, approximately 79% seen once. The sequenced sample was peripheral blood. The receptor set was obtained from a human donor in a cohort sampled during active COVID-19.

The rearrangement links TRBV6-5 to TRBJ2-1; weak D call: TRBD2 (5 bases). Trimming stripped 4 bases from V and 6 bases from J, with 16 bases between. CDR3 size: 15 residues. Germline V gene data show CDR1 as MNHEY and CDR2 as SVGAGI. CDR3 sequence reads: CASSSQRLRANEQFF. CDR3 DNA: TGTGCCAGCAGTTCCCAAAGGTTGAGGGCCAATGAGCAGTTCTTC.

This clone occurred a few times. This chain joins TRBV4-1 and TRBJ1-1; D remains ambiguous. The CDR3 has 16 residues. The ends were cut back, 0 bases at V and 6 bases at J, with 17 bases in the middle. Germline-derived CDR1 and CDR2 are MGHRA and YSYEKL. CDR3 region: CASSQDIGESGSEAFF. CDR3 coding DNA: TGCGCCAGCAGCCAAGACATCGGGGAGAGCGGCTCTGAAGCTTTCTTT.

CDR3 in DNA: TGTGCCAGTAGTAAGGGACTAGCGGGATTGGGGGAGCAGTTCTTC. Protein product: CASSKGLAGLGEQFF. V is TRBV19 and J is TRBJ2-1; 13 bases line up with TRBD2. Unmatched junction bases numbered 7, after V lost 4 bases and J lost 10 bases. CDR1 and CDR2 from the germline V gene are LNHDA and SQIVND (reference sequence). CDR3 length: 15 residues.

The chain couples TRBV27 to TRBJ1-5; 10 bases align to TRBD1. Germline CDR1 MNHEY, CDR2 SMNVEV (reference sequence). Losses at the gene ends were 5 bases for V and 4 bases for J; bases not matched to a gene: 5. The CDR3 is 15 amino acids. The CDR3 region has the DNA TGTGCCAGCAGTCCCGGGACAGGGGAAAATCAGCCCCAGCATTTT. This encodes CASSPGTGENQPQHF.

The CDR3 loop reads CATSAGTGGKNIQYF. The CDR3 nucleotides read TGTGCCACCAGCGCGGGGACAGGGGGTAAAAACATTCAGTACTTC. The chain employs TRBV24-1 and TRBJ2-4; 11 bases align to TRBD1. J was trimmed by 4 bases and V by 7 bases; bases with no gene match: 5. Per the germline V gene, CDR1 is KGHDR and CDR2 is SFDVKD. The CDR3 extends over 15 amino acids.

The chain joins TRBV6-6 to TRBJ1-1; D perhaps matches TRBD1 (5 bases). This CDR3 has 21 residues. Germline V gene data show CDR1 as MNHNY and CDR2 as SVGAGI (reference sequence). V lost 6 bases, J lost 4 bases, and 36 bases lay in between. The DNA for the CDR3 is TGTGCCAGCAGCCAATTAAGGGGAGGTTTAGGCAGGCCGTTGATCGGCACTGAAGCTTTCTTT. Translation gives CASSQLRGGLGRPLIGTEAFF.

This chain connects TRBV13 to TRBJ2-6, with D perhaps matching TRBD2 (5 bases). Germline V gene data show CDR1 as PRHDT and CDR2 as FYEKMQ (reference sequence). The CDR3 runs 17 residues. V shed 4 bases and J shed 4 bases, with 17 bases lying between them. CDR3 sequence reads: CASSSRTLVAGANVLTF. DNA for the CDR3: TGTGCCAGCAGCTCCCGGACTCTGGTAGCCGGGGCCAACGTCCTGACTTTC.

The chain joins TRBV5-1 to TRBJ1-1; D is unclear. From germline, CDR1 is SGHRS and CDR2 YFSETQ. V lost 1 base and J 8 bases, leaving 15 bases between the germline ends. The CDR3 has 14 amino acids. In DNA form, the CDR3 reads TGCGCCAGCAGCTTGCCCGGGAGCTTATCGGAAGCTTTCTTT. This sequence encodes CASSLPGSLSEAFF.

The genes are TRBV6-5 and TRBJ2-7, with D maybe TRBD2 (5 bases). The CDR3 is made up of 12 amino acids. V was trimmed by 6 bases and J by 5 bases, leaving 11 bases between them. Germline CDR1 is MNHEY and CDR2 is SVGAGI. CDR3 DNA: TGTGCCAGCAGAGTCTGGGAGAACGAGCAGTACTTC. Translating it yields CASRVWENEQYF.

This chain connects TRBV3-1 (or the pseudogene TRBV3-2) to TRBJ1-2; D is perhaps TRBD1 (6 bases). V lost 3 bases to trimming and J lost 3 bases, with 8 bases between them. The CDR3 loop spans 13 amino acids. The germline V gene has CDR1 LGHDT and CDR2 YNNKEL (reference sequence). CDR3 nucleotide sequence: TGTGCCAGCAGCCAGGGGGCCTACTATGGCTACACCTTC. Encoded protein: CASSQGAYYGYTF.

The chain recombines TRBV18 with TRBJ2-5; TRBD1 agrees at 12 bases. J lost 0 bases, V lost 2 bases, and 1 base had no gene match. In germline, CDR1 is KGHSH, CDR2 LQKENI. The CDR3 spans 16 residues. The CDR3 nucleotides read TGTGCCAGCTCACCAGGGACAGGGGGCTACCAAGAGACCCAGTACTTC. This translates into CASSPGTGGYQETQYF.

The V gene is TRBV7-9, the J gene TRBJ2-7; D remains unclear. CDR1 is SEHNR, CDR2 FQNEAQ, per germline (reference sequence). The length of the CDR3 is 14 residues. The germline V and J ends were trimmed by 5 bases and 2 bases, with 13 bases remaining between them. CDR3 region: CASSPRGSAYEQYF. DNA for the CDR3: TGTGCCAGCAGCCCTCGCGGTTCGGCCTACGAGCAGTACTTC. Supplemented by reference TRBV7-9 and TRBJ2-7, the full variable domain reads DTGVSQNPRHKITKRGQNVTFRCDPISEHNRLYWYRQTLGQGPEFLTYFQNEAQLEKSRLLSDRFSAERPKGSFSTLEIQRTEQGDSAMYLCASSPRGSAYEQYFGPGTRLTVT.

Written as DNA, the CDR3 is TGTGCCAGCAGCTCGGGACTAGCTGGGTCCGGGGAGCTGTTTTTT. Its protein is CASSSGLAGSGELFF. The rearrangement uses TRBV11-2 and TRBJ2-2; 9 positions agree with TRBD2. CDR3 length: 15 residues. From germline, CDR1 is SGHAT and CDR2 FQNNGV. Trimming at V came to 4 bases and at J to 6 bases, leaving 6 bases not matched to a gene.

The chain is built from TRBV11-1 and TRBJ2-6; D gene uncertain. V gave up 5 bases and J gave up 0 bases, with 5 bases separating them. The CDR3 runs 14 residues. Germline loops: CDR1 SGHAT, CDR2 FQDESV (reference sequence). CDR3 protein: CASSLNSGANVLTF. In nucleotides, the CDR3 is TGTGCCAGCAGCCTAAACTCTGGGGCCAACGTCCTGACTTTC.

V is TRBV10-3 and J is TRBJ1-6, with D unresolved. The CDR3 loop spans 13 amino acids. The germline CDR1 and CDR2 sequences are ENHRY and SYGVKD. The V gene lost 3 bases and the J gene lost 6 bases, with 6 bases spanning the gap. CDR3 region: CAISEDINSPLHF. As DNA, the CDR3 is TGTGCCATCAGTGAAGACATTAATTCACCCCTCCACTTT.

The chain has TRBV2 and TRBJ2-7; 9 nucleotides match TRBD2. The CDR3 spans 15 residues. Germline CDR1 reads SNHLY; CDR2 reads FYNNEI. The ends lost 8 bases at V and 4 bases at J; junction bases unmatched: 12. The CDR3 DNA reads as TGTGCCAGCTCGTCCGGGCGGGGGGGGATATACGAGCAGTACTTC. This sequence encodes CASSSGRGGIYEQYF.

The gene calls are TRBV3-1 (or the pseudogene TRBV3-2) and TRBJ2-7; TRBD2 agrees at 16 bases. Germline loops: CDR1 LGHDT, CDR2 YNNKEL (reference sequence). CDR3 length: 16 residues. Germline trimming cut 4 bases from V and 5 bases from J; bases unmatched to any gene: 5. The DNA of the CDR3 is TGTGCCAGCAGCCCCCCGGGACTAGCGGGAGGGCACGAGCAGTACTTC. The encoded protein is CASSPPGLAGGHEQYF.

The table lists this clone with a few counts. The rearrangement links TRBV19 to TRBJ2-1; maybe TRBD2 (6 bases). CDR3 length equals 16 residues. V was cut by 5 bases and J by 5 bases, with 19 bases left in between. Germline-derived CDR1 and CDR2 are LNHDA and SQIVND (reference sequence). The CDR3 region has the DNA TGTGCCAGTAGTGAGGGACTTACCCTTGGGAACAATGAGCAGTTCTTC. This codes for CASSEGLTLGNNEQFF.

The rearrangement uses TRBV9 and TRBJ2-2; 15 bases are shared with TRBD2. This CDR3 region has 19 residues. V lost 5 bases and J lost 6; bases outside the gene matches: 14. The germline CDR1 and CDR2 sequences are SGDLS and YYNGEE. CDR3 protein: CASRERTSGRAGDPGELFF. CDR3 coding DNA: TGTGCCAGCAGGGAAAGGACTAGCGGGAGGGCCGGGGACCCCGGGGAGCTGTTTTTT.

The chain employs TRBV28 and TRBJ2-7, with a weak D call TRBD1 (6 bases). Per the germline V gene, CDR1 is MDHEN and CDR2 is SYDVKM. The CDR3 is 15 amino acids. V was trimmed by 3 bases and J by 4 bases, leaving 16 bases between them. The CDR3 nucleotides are TGTGCCAGCAGTTTCCCGGGCAGGGGTCGGTACGAGCAGTACTTC. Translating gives CASSFPGRGRYEQYF.

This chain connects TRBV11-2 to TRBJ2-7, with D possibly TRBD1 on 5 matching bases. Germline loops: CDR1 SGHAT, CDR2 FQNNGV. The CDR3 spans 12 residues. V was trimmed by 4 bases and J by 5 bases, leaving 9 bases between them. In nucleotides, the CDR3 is TGTGCCAGCAGCTACCGCAGGGACGAGCAGTACTTC. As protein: CASSYRRDEQYF.

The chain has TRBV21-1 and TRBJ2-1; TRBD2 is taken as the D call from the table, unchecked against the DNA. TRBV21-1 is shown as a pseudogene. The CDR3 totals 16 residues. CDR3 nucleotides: TGTGCCAGCAGCAGGAAAGCGGGATCCACCTACAATGAGCAGTTCTTC. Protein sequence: CASSRKAGSTYNEQFF.

The CDR3 is CASSRDFEGPQHF. The CDR3 DNA reads as TGTGCCAGCAGTCGGGACTTCGAAGGGCCCCAGCATTTT. The chain employs TRBV5-8 and TRBJ1-5, with TRBD1 as a possible D gene (5 bases). The V end was cut by 5 bases, the J end by 9 bases, with 15 bases between. The CDR3 extends over 13 amino acids. Germline V gene lookup returns CDR1 SGHTS and CDR2 YDEGEE.

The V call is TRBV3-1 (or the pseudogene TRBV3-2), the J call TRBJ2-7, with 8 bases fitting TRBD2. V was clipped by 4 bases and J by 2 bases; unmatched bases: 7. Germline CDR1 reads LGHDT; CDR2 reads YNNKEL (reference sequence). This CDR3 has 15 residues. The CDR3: CASSPWTSQTYEQYF. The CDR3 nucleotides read TGTGCCAGCAGCCCCTGGACTAGCCAGACCTACGAGCAGTACTTC.

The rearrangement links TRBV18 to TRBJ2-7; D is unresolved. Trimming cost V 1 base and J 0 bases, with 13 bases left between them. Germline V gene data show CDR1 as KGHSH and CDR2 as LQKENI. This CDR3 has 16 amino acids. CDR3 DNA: TGTGCCAGCTCACCACAAACTGGGCAAACCTCCTACGAGCAGTACTTC. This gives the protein CASSPQTGQTSYEQYF.

CDR3 nucleotide sequence: TGTGCCAGCAGTTTGCAGGGAGGTTGGACTGAAGCTTTCTTT. Translated, it gives CASSLQGGWTEAFF. The V call is TRBV28, the J call TRBJ1-1; a weak D match, TRBD1 (5 bases). Germline V lookup: CDR1 MDHEN, CDR2 SYDVKM. This CDR3 region has 14 residues. Trimming pared 3 bases from V and 5 bases from J, leaving 13 bases between.